Listed here are 18 T cell receptor beta chains from one sample, sequenced in a study of T cell responses to AZD1222 COVID-19 vaccine. Profiling relied on immunoSEQ multiplex PCR, and the TCRdb table lists in-frame clones only, not all of them. The repertoire consists of approximately 140,000 clones, with 89% occurring once and the leading ten covering about 4.7%. The specimen was peripheral blood, collected on day 0 of AZD1222 vaccination. These receptors were collected from an adult in good health.

V is TRBV6-5 and J is TRBJ1-1, with D unclear. Germline lookup yields CDR1 MNHEY and CDR2 SVGAGI. The CDR3 spans 12 residues. The germline V and J ends were trimmed by 10 bases and 4 bases, with 13 bases remaining between them. This CDR3 reads CAISPGFTEAFF. In DNA, the CDR3 is TGTGCCATCTCTCCGGGTTTCACTGAAGCTTTCTTT.

This chain connects TRBV11-2 to TRBJ1-5; the match to TRBD1 covers 7 bases. Germline V lookup: CDR1 SGHAT, CDR2 FQNNGV. J gave up 3 bases and V 3 bases, and 2 bases lay outside the gene matches. CDR3 length: 14 residues. CDR3 nucleotide sequence: TGTGCCAGCAGCTTGACAGGGTACAATCAGCCCCAGCATTTT. This gives the protein CASSLTGYNQPQHF. Full variable domain (rest looked up from reference TRBV11-2 and TRBJ1-5): EAGVAQSPRYKIIEKRQSVAFWCNPISGHATLYWYQQILGQGPKLLIQFQNNGVVDDSQLPKDRFSAERLKGVDSTLKIQPAKLEDSAVYLCASSLTGYNQPQHFGDGTRLSIL.

The count of this clone is one. J is TRBJ2-1 and V is TRBV27; maybe TRBD2 (5 bases). The CDR3 has 16 amino acids. V gave up 7 bases and J gave up 0 bases, with 16 bases separating them. Germline V gene lookup returns CDR1 MNHEY and CDR2 SMNVEV (reference sequence). This chain's CDR3 is CASKVRGRDSYNEQFF. The CDR3 DNA sequence: TGTGCCAGCAAGGTCAGAGGGAGAGACTCCTACAATGAGCAGTTCTTC.

The rearrangement uses TRBV4-3 and TRBJ1-2; D not certain. Germline CDR1 reads LGHNA; CDR2 reads YSLEER. The CDR3 is made up of 13 amino acids. Between the trimmed V and J ends, which lost 1 base and 4 bases, there was a span of 7 bases. CDR3 DNA: TGCGCCAGCAGCCAAGCGGGATCCTATGGCTACACCTTC. Translation: CASSQAGSYGYTF.

The chain carries TRBV7-9 and TRBJ2-5; TRBD1 is a possible D gene (5 bases). The V gene lost 6 bases and the J gene lost 3 bases, with 5 bases spanning the gap. CDR1 and CDR2 (germline): SEHNR, FQNEAQ (reference sequence). There are 11 residues in the CDR3. The CDR3 bases are TGTGCCAGCAGACAGGAAGAGACCCAGTACTTC. This sequence encodes CASRQEETQYF.

The chain employs TRBV7-9 and TRBJ1-1; TRBD1 is a possible D gene (5 bases). Germline assignment: CDR1 SEHNR and CDR2 FQNEAQ (reference sequence). CDR3 length: 12 residues. V lost 5 bases, J lost 11 bases, and 15 bases lay in between. DNA of the CDR3: TGTGCCAGCAGCAGAGGGACGGCCCGGGCTTTCTTT. Translated: CASSRGTARAFF. Full variable domain (rest looked up from reference TRBV7-9 and TRBJ1-1): DTGVSQNPRHKITKRGQNVTFRCDPISEHNRLYWYRQTLGQGPEFLTYFQNEAQLEKSRLLSDRFSAERPKGSFSTLEIQRTEQGDSAMYLCASSRGTARAFFGQGTRLTVV.

This clone has only one observation. This sequence joins TRBV4-3 and TRBJ1-6; TRBD1 might be the D (5 bases). Germline values: CDR1 LGHNA, CDR2 YSLEER. CDR3 length equals 16 residues. Trimming pared 0 bases from V and 10 bases from J, leaving 16 bases between. CDR3 loop: CASSQDYGGGGSPLHF. The CDR3 DNA reads TGCGCCAGCAGCCAAGATTACGGCGGGGGAGGGTCACCCCTCCACTTT.

This clone came up a few times. This sequence joins TRBV18 and TRBJ1-1; D is unresolved. The CDR3 is 13 amino acids. Germline V CDR1 and CDR2: KGHSH, LQKENI. The V gene lost 2 bases and the J gene lost 5 bases, with 9 bases spanning the gap. DNA of the CDR3: TGTGCCAGCTCACCAGAACCTTGGACTGAAGCTTTCTTT. Translating it yields CASSPEPWTEAFF.

This chain uses TRBV3-1 (or the pseudogene TRBV3-2) with TRBJ2-5, with D possibly matching TRBD2 (6 bases). V lost 0 bases to trimming and J lost 5 bases, with 13 bases between them. Germline V lookup: CDR1 LGHDT, CDR2 YNNKEL (reference sequence). The CDR3 covers 15 residues. The CDR3 reads CASSQEVGLWETQYF. CDR3 in DNA: TGTGCCAGCAGCCAAGAGGTGGGACTGTGGGAGACCCAGTACTTC.

This clone was found once. The rearrangement uses TRBV19 and TRBJ1-5, with TRBD1 matching 10 bases. In germline, CDR1 is LNHDA, CDR2 SQIVND (reference sequence). After removal of 6 bases from V and 4 bases from J, the junction contained 6 bases not matched to a gene. The CDR3 has 15 residues. The CDR3 sequence: CASRRGQGRNQPQHF. CDR3 sequence (DNA): TGTGCCAGTAGGAGGGGACAGGGGAGGAATCAGCCCCAGCATTTT.

This clone is termed medium-sized. The J gene is TRBJ2-1, the V gene TRBV3-1 (or the pseudogene TRBV3-2), with D unresolved. Germline CDR1 and CDR2: LGHDT and YNNKEL (reference sequence). The CDR3 consists of 16 residues. V was trimmed by 4 bases and J by 2 bases, leaving 15 bases between them. Written as DNA, the CDR3 is TGTGCCAGCAGCCCCCGTGGTGCTAGTACCTACAATGAGCAGTTCTTC. It specifies CASSPRGASTYNEQFF.

The V and J genes are TRBV15 and TRBJ1-3; D gene ambiguous. The CDR3 is 14 amino acids. Trimming removed 8 bases from V and 4 bases from J, with 15 bases in between. Germline CDR1 LNHNV, CDR2 YYDKDF (reference sequence). The chain's CDR3 is CATAPRKSGNTIYF. CDR3 nucleotides: TGTGCCACCGCTCCACGTAAATCGGGAAACACCATATATTTT.

This sequence joins TRBV6-1 and TRBJ1-1, with unresolved D. Trimming left V 2 bases short and J 0 bases short, with 7 bases between. The germline V gene has CDR1 MNHNS and CDR2 SASEGT. The CDR3 runs 14 residues. The CDR3 nucleotides read TGTGCCAGCAGTGAACACAGAATGAACACTGAAGCTTTCTTT. Translating gives CASSEHRMNTEAFF.

On this clone itself: The junction and the germline gene differ at one end; a read error may be behind it. The rearrangement links TRBV5-1 to TRBJ1-2; D remains unclear. The V gene's germline CDR1 is SGHRS and CDR2 YFSETQ. The CDR3 is 13 amino acids. The CDR3 region is CASSLDVSTPGFF. The CDR3 DNA follows: TGCGCCAGCAGCTTGGACGTTTCCACCCCCGGCTTCTTC.

The gene calls are TRBV18 and TRBJ2-7; D may be TRBD2 (6 bases). This CDR3 is 18 amino acids long. Per germline, CDR1 KGHSH and CDR2 LQKENI. Trimming took 2 bases from V and 0 from J, leaving 20 bases between them. CDR3 nucleotide sequence: TGTGCCAGCTCACCAAATCAAATTAGCGGTTTAAGCTCCTACGAGCAGTACTTC. This gives the protein CASSPNQISGLSSYEQYF.

The chain has TRBV9 and TRBJ2-3, with 9 bases aligning to TRBD2. In germline, CDR1 is SGDLS, CDR2 YYNGEE. CDR3 size: 15 residues. The ends lost 4 bases at V and 4 bases at J; junction bases unmatched: 7. The CDR3 sequence is CASSISGSGPDTQYF. The CDR3 coding sequence is TGTGCCAGCAGCATTAGCGGGAGCGGCCCAGATACGCAGTATTTT.

The rearrangement joins TRBV6-5 to TRBJ2-7, with 9 bases that match TRBD2. Germline V gene sequence: CDR1 MNHEY, CDR2 SVGAGI. There are 15 residues in the CDR3. Trimming took 0 bases from V and 2 from J; bases not matched to a gene: 2. The CDR3 sequence: CASSYSLAGTYEQYF. The CDR3, as DNA: TGTGCCAGCAGTTACTCGCTAGCGGGAACCTACGAGCAGTACTTC.

This clone came up a few times. Other DNA sequences from this sample encode an identical CDR3 as well. CDR3 loop: CASSLTAGETQYF. CDR3 nucleotides: TGTGCCAGCAGTTTAACAGCGGGGGAGACCCAGTACTTC. The chain employs TRBV28 and TRBJ2-5, with TRBD2 matching 7 bases. With 2 bases clipped from V and 5 bases from J, the junction kept 2 bases outside the gene matches. This CDR3 comprises 13 residues. Germline lookup yields CDR1 MDHEN and CDR2 SYDVKM.